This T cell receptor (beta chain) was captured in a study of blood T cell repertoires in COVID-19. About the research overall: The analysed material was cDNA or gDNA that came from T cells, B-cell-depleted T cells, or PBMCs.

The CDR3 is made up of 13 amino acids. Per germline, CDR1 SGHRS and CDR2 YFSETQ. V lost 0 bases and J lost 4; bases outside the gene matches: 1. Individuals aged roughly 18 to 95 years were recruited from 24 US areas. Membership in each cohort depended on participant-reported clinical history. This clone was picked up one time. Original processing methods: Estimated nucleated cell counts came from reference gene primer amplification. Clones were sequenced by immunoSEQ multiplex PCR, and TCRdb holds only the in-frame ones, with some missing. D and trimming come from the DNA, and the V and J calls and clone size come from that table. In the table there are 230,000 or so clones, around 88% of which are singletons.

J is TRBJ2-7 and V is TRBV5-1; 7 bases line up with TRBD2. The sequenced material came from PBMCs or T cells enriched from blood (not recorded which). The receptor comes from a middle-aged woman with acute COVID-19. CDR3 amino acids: CASSLGSGYEQYV. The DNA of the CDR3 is TGCGCCAGCAGCTTGGGTAGCGGGTACGAGCAGTACGTC.